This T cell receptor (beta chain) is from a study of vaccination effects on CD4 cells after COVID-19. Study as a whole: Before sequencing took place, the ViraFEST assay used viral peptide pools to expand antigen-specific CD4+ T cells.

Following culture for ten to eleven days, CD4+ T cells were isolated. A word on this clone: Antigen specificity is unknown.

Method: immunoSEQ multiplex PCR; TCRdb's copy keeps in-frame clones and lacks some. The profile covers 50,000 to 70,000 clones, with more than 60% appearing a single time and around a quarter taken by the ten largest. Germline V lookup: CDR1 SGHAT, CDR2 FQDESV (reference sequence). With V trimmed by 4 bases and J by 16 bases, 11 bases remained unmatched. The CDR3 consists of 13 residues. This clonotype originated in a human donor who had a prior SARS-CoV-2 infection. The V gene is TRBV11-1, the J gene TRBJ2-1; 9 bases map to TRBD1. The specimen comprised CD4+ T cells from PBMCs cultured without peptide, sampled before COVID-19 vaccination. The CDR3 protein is CASSWGPGQGLFF. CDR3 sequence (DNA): TGTGCCAGCAGCTGGGGACCGGGACAGGGTTTATTCTTC.